The rows below give T cell receptor beta chains drawn from one sample of a study of long-term antiretroviral therapy in people with HIV. Profiled with immunoSEQ multiplex PCR; TCRdb holds only in-frame clones, not every one. This table has 23,000 or so clones, about nine tenths appearing once. The input for sequencing was unsorted PBMCs, taken 0.2 years before starting antiretroviral therapy. These receptor sequences come from a man aged 18 to 30 with HIV. CDR3s include the opening cysteine and the closing phenylalanine or tryptophan. Fields, in order: J gene, CDR3 length, clone size, D gene, V gene, CDR3 protein, CDR3 DNA. The D gene is left open where the match is weak. Size is omitted from some rows. Given values are once, few, many or a class for expanded clones.

>TRBJ2-3|14|-|TRBD1|TRBV15
CATRRDSNTDTQYF
TGTGCCACCAGGAGGGACAGCAACACAGATACGCAGTATTTT
>TRBJ1-1|16|-|-|TRBV4-3
CASSQDRDVLNTEAFF
TGCGCCAGCAGCCAAGATCGTGACGTCTTGAACACTGAAGCTTTCTTT
>TRBJ2-5|14|once|-|TRBV5-4
CASSSPGATETQYF
TGTGCCAGCAGCTCCCCGGGGGCGACGGAGACCCAGTACTTC
>TRBJ2-5|12|-|-|TRBV5-4
CASSSSRETQYF
TGTGCCAGCAGCTCCTCCAGGGAGACCCAGTACTTC
>TRBJ1-1|14|-|-|TRBV13
CASSMTALNTEAFF
TGTGCCAGCAGCATGACAGCTTTGAACACTGAAGCTTTCTTT
>TRBJ2-7|14|-|TRBD1|TRBV14
CASSQDARGREQYF
TGTGCCAGCAGCCAAGATGCCAGGGGGCGCGAGCAGTACTTC
>TRBJ1-1|15|-|-|TRBV6-5
CASSYSEASTTEAFF
TGTGCCAGCAGTTACTCAGAGGCGTCTACCACTGAAGCTTTCTTT
>TRBJ2-1|14|-|-|TRBV19
CASKVGGPNNEQFF
TGTGCCAGTAAAGTCGGTGGGCCGAACAATGAGCAGTTCTTC
>TRBJ2-7|14|-|-|TRBV9
CASSVGGDVYEQYF
TGTGCCAGCAGCGTAGGAGGGGACGTCTACGAGCAGTACTTC
>TRBJ1-5|16|-|-|TRBV30
CAWSGPRSSLGQPQHF
TGTGCCTGGAGTGGCCCCAGGTCCTCGCTAGGTCAGCCCCAGCATTTT
>TRBJ2-4|13|-|-|TRBV7-9
CASQALQGNIQYF
TGTGCCAGCCAGGCACTCCAAGGCAACATTCAGTACTTC
>TRBJ2-2|18|-|-|TRBV5-8
CASSPHAPSLGDTGELFF
TGTGCCAGCAGCCCTCACGCCCCTTCTCTAGGAGACACCGGGGAGCTGTTTTTT
>TRBJ1-5|11|-|-|TRBV6-1
CASSEVQPQHF
TGTGCCAGCAGTGAAGTACAGCCCCAGCATTTT
>TRBJ1-4|13|-|-|TRBV7-9
CASSLGDNEKLFF
TGTGCCAGCAGCTTAGGGGATAATGAAAAACTGTTTTTT
>TRBJ2-1|16|-|TRBD1|TRBV14
CASSKGGTGKYNEQFF
TGTGCCAGCAGCAAGGGGGGGACAGGGAAATACAATGAGCAGTTCTTC
>TRBJ1-2|15|few|-|TRBV4-3
CASSPHKESSYGYTF
TGCGCCAGCAGCCCCCATAAGGAATCCTCCTATGGCTACACCTTC
>TRBJ2-5|16|-|-|TRBV6-4
CASSERAGWRGETQYF
TGTGCCAGCAGTGAAAGGGCGGGATGGAGGGGGGAGACCCAGTACTTC
>TRBJ2-7|15|-|TRBD2|TRBV4-3
CASSHHRLAGYEQYF
TGCGCCAGCAGCCACCACAGACTAGCAGGATACGAGCAGTACTTC
>TRBJ1-2|13|-|-|TRBV13
CASSLPPTMGYTF
TGTGCCAGCAGCTTACCCCCGACAATGGGCTACACCTTC
>TRBJ2-1|16|-|-|TRBV11-3
CASSPRDPRGWNEQFF
TGTGCCAGCAGCCCAAGGGATCCCCGGGGGTGGAATGAGCAGTTCTTC
>TRBJ2-1|11|-|-|TRBV5-1
CASSLVGEQFF
TGCGCCAGCAGCTTGGTAGGGGAGCAGTTCTTC
>TRBJ2-7|14|-|-|TRBV7-9
CASSLGGVLNEQYF
TGTGCCAGCAGCTTAGGGGGGGTTCTCAACGAGCAGTACTTC
>TRBJ1-1|13|-|-|TRBV2
CASSDRLNTEAFF
TGTGCCAGCAGTGACCGATTGAACACTGAAGCTTTCTTT
>TRBJ2-7|15|-|TRBD2|TRBV5-4
CASTASGGGSYEQYF
TGTGCCAGCACCGCCAGCGGGGGAGGCTCCTACGAGCAGTACTTC
>TRBJ2-7|16|once|TRBD1|TRBV7-4
CASSAVVGGCRYEQYF
TGTGCCAGCAGCGCTGTCGTAGGGGGCTGTCGATACGAGCAGTACTTC
>TRBJ2-5|16|-|TRBD2|TRBV25-1
CASSLGLAGESRTQYF
TGTGCCAGCAGTTTGGGACTAGCGGGGGAGTCAAGGACCCAGTACTTC
>TRBJ1-1|15|-|-|TRBV6-5
CASSYRGGESTEAFF
TGTGCCAGCAGTTACCGTGGGGGGGAGAGCACTGAAGCTTTCTTT
>TRBJ1-2|17|few|-|TRBV9
CASSVGQGIRFDYGYTF
TGTGCCAGCAGCGTGGGGCAGGGGATTAGGTTTGACTATGGCTACACCTTC
>TRBJ2-7|15|-|TRBD2|TRBV11-2
CASTGLAGGSYEQYF
TGTGCCAGCACTGGACTAGCGGGCGGATCCTACGAGCAGTACTTC
>TRBJ2-1|16|-|TRBD2|TRBV10-2
CASSEPGGPTYNEQFF
TGCGCCAGCAGTGAGCCGGGAGGGCCTACCTACAATGAGCAGTTCTTC
>TRBJ2-2|13|-|TRBD1|TRBV2
CANNGQATGELFF
TGTGCCAATAACGGACAGGCTACCGGGGAGCTGTTTTTT
>TRBJ2-7|17|-|TRBD2|TRBV7-2
CASSLGSAGEVSYEQYF
TGTGCCAGCAGCTTAGGGAGTGCGGGAGAGGTCTCGTACGAGCAGTACTTC
>TRBJ1-2|13|once|TRBD1|TRBV6-1
CASSAGTGDGYTF
TGTGCCAGCAGTGCCGGGACAGGGGATGGCTACACCTTC
>TRBJ2-1|15|-|TRBD2|TRBV7-9
CASSPAGGTFNEQFF
TGTGCCAGCAGCCCGGCGGGAGGCACCTTCAATGAGCAGTTCTTC
>TRBJ2-7|14|-|TRBD2|TRBV6-5
CASTSGRDRREQYF
TGTGCCAGCACCTCAGGGAGGGACCGTCGGGAGCAGTACTTC
>TRBJ2-5|15|-|TRBD2|TRBV2
CASSEGGGALETQYF
TGTGCCAGCAGTGAGGGCGGGGGGGCCCTAGAGACCCAGTACTTC
>TRBJ1-1|11|once|-|TRBV2
CASGRRTEAFF
TGTGCCAGCGGGCGGCGGACTGAAGCTTTCTTT
>TRBJ2-2|13|-|TRBD1|TRBV9
CASSDRGSGELFF
TGTGCCAGCAGCGACAGGGGTAGCGGGGAGCTGTTTTTT
>TRBJ1-2|13|once|-|TRBV6-5
CAISESTSYGYTF
TGTGCCATCAGTGAGTCGACCAGCTATGGCTACACCTTC
>TRBJ1-1|13|-|TRBD1|TRBV13
CASSSNRGTEAFF
TGTGCCAGCAGCTCTAACAGGGGCACTGAAGCTTTCTTT
>TRBJ2-3|13|-|-|TRBV15
CATSRNRELTQYF
TGTGCCACCAGCAGAAACAGGGAGCTTACGCAGTATTTT
>TRBJ1-5|14|-|TRBD1|TRBV6-6
CASNGQGAPQPQHF
TGTGCCAGCAACGGACAGGGGGCCCCTCAGCCCCAGCATTTT
>TRBJ1-2|13|few|-|TRBV7-2
CASSSPTRGGYTF
TGTGCCAGCAGCTCACCGACCCGGGGTGGCTACACCTTC
>TRBJ2-3|15|-|TRBD1|TRBV7-7
CASSPIQGLGDTQYF
TGTGCTAGCAGCCCAATACAGGGGTTAGGAGATACGCAGTATTTT